The entry below gives a single T cell receptor (beta chain) sequence along with its context. Primers for the PCR totalled 60 Vbeta and 13 Jbeta. The table came from immunoSEQ multiplex PCR; TCRdb's copy has only in-frame clones and leaves some out. The sample contains 150,000 to 200,000 clones, over 75% of which appear only once. This record belongs to a study of cytomegalovirus exposure and HLA in healthy donors. From germline, CDR1 is SGDLS and CDR2 YYNGEE. V lost 0 bases and J 10 bases, leaving 11 bases between the germline ends. The CDR3 contains 14 residues. The chain uses TRBV9 and TRBJ1-6; D may be TRBD1 (5 bases). Sequenced input: PBMCs. The TCR comes from a man between 45 and 60 years old in good health and CMV-seropositive. The CDR3 sequence: CASSVEAGSSPLHF. DNA for the CDR3: TGTGCCAGCAGCGTAGAAGCAGGGTCCTCACCCCTCCACTTT.